The clone carrying this T cell receptor beta chain came up many times. The antigen is unknown. This entry belongs to a study of neurological immune-mediated disorders. Study-wide results and limits: HTLV-1-associated myelopathy displayed the greatest TCR clonal expansion, and multiple sclerosis exhibited the smallest, lower than that of healthy controls.

The CDR3 contains 14 residues. V was pared by 4 bases and J by 2 bases, with 13 bases between. Germline lookup yields CDR1 SGHRS and CDR2 YFSETQ. It was from 2 million PBMCs stored at -80 C that the unsorted libraries were obtained. One entry per CDR3 protein, called by TCRdb with MiXCR from the 5' RACE reads. This table has more than 35,000 distinct CDR3 sequences, around a tenth appearing once. This rearrangement joins TRBV5-1 to TRBJ2-7; a weak D match, TRBD1 (6 bases). This receptor was taken from a woman in her twenties or thirties with HTLV-1-associated myelopathy (HAM/TSP). The sequenced material came from PBMCs. The CDR3 DNA sequence: TGCGCCAGCAGCCGATCACAGGGTACCTACGAGCAGTACTTC. It is translated as CASSRSQGTYEQYF. The full variable domain, with the rest looked up from reference TRBV5-1 and TRBJ2-7, is KAGVTQTPRYLIKTRGQQVTLSCSPISGHRSVSWYQQTPGQGLQFLFEYFSETQRNKGNFPGRFSGRQFSNSRSEMNVSTLELGDSALYLCASSRSQGTYEQYFGPGTRLTVT.